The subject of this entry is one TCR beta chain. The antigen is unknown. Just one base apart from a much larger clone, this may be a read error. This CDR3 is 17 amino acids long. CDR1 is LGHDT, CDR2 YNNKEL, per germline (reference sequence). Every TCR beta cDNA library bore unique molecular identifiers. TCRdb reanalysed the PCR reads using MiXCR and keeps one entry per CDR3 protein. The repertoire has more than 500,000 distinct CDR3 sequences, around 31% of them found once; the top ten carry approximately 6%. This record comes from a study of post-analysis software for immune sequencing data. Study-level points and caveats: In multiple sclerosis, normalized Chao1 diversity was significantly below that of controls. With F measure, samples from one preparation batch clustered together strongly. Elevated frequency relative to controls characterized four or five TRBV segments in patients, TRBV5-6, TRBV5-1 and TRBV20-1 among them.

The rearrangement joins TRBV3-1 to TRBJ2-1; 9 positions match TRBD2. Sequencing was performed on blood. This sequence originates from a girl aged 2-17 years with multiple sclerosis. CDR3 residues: CANSQGRSGGLFVEQFF. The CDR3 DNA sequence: TGTGCCAACAGCCAAGGTCGTAGCGGGGGATTATTTGTTGAGCAGTTCTTC.